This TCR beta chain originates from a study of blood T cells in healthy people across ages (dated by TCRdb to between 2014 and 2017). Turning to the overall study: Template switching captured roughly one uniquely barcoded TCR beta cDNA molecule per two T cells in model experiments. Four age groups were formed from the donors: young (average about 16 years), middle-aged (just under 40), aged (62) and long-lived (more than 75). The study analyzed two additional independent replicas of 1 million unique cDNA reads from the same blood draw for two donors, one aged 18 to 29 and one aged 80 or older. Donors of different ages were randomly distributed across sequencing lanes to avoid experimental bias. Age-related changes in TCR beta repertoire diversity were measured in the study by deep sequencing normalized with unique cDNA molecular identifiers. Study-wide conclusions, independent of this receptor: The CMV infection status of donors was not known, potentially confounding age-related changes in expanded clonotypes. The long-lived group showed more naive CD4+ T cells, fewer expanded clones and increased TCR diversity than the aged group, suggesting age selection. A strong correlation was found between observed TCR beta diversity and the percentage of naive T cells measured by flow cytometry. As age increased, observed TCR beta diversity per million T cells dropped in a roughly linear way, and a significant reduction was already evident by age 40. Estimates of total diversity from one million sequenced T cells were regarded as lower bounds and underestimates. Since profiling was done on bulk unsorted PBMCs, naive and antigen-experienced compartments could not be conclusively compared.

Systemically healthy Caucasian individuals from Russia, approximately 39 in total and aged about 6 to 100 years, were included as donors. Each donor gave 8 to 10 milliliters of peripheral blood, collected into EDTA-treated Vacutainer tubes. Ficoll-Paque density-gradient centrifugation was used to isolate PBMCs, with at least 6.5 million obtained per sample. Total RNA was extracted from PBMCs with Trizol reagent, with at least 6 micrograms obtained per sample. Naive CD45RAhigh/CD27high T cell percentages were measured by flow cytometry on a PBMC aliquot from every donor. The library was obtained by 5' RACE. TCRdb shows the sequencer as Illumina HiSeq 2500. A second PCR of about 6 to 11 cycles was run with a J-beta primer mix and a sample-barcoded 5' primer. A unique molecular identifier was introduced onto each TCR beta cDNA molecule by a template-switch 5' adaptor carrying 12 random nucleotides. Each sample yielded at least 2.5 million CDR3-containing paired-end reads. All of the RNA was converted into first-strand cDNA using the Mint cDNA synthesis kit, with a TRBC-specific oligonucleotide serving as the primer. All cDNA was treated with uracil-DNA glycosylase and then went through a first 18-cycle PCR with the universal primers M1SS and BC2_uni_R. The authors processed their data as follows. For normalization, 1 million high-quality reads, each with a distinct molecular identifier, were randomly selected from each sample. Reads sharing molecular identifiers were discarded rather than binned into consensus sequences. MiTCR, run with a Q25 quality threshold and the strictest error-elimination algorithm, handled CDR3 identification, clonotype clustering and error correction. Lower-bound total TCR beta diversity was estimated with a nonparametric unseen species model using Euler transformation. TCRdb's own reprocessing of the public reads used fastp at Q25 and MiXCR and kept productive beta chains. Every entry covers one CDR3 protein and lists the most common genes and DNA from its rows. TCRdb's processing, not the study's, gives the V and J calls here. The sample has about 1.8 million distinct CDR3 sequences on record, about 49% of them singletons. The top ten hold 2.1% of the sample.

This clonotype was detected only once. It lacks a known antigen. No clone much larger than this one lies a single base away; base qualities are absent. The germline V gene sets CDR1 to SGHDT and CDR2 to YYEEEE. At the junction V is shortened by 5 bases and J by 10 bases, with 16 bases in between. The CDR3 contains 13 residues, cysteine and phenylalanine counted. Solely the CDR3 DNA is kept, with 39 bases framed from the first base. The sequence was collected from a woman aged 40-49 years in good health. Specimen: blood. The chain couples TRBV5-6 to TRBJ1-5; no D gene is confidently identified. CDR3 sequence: CASSSGNQRPQHF. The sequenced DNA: TGTGCCAGCAGTTCGGGGAATCAGCGTCCCCAGCATTTT.